This T cell receptor beta chain came from a study of cytomegalovirus exposure and HLA in healthy donors. Study observations and caveats: There were several of the most significant clusters that appeared linked to common viral pathogens in a later analysis. In a later analysis, the majority of CMV-associated beta chains seemingly showed HLA restriction. A later analysis found TCR association rates differed by HLA locus, highest for DRB1 and lowest for HLA-C. A missense DCLRE1C variant was associated with V- and J-gene trimming of TCR beta chains in a later analysis, and an independent cohort replicated the association.

Germline CDR1 is SGHAT and CDR2 is FQNNGV. The CDR3 has 15 amino acids. Unmatched junction bases numbered 7, after V lost 5 bases and J lost 0 bases. PCR employed 60 Vbeta and 13 Jbeta primers. Method: immunoSEQ multiplex PCR; TCRdb's copy keeps in-frame clones and lacks some. Of about 130,000 clones listed, around four fifths are singletons. Turning to this clone: Its specificity is not known.

V and J are TRBV11-2 and TRBJ2-7, with 7 bases fitting TRBD2. Sequencing input: PBMCs. The origin of this receptor is a woman between 40 and 55 years old in good health and CMV-seropositive. The CDR3 nucleotides read TGTGCCAGCAGCCCCTGGGGCGGGAGCTCCTACGAGCAGTACTTC. Protein sequence: CASSPWGGSSYEQYF.